Described below is a single T cell receptor beta chain sequence and its context. Its specificity is not known. The sample belongs to a study of cytomegalovirus exposure and HLA in healthy donors. Germline assignment: CDR1 MDHEN and CDR2 SYDVKM. V dropped 7 bases and J dropped 4; count of bases not matched to a gene: 9. The CDR3 length is 14 residues. PCR primers comprised 60 Vbeta and 13 Jbeta primers. Only in-frame clones appear in the TCRdb table, and some are missing; sequencing was by immunoSEQ multiplex PCR. The table has under 200,000 clones, approximately 70% seen once. Overall study results and limits: Many donors shared some public TCRs, even though most TCR sequences were rare. A few CMV-associated chains proved CMV antigen-specific in vitro. A later analysis found most CMV-associated TCR beta chains apparently HLA-restricted.

Specimen: PBMCs. This chain joins TRBV28 and TRBJ1-2; TRBD1 agrees at 7 bases. This clonotype was sampled from a middle-aged woman in good health and CMV-seropositive. Written as DNA, the CDR3 is TGTGCCAGCACCCTCTTGGCAGGGGGCTATGGCTACACCTTC. This codes for CASTLLAGGYGYTF.